The entry below gives a single TCR beta chain sequence along with its context. The CDR3 covers 12 residues. With 10 bases removed from V and 2 bases from J, the gap between germline ends came to 13 bases. Germline CDR1 is SGHRS and CDR2 is YFSETQ. Via MiXCR, TCRdb re-called the 5' RACE reads, giving one row per CDR3 protein. The table lists 40,000 to 60,000 distinct CDR3 sequences, approximately 9.4% of them singletons. The sample originates from a study of early T cells in non-severe SARS-CoV-2 infection. Input material: whole blood. The chain joins TRBV5-1 to TRBJ2-7, with D tentatively TRBD2 (7 bases). This TCR was recovered from an adult who was a healthcare worker with PCR-confirmed SARS-CoV-2 infection or an uninfected control (not recorded which). DNA of the CDR3: TGCGCCTCCCGGCGGGGGCCCTACGAGCAGTACTTC. Its protein is CASRRGPYEQYF.